This is a list of T cell receptor beta chains from one sample in a study of regulatory T cells in long-lasting Graves disease. TCRdb fed the multiplex PCR reads into MiXCR, producing one record per CDR3 protein. The table records around 480,000 distinct CDR3 sequences, around 16% of them present only once. The same data also went into a second study, on T cells in Graves' hyperthyroidism and ophthalmopathy.

Sequencing was performed on peripheral blood mononuclear cells (PBMCs), taken at new diagnosis, from a patient treated with antithyroid drugs. The receptors stem from a woman aged 40-65 years with Graves disease. The CDR3 runs from the conserved cysteine through the conserved F or W. D genes are given only for firm matches. Only some rows state a clone size, as once, few, many or a class for expanded clones.

j_call	v_call	clone_size	d_call	cdr3_aa	cdr3_nt
TRBJ1-1	TRBV18	many	TRBD1	CASSADRAAEAFF	TGTGCCAGCTCAGCGGACAGGGCTGCTGAAGCTTTCTTT
TRBJ2-3	TRBV7-9	many	NA	CASTTRASLLQYF	TGTGCCAGCACTACCCGAGCTAGCCTCTTGCAGTATTTT
TRBJ1-2	TRBV19	many	NA	CASSIGTIYGYTF	TGTGCCAGTAGTATCGGCACTATCTATGGCTACACCTTC
TRBJ1-4	TRBV2	many	NA	CASSAASLLREKLFF	TGTGCCAGCAGTGCTGCCAGCCTCTTGCGAGAAAAACTGTTTTTT
TRBJ1-6	TRBV14	few	TRBD1	CASSQDGTGSSPLHF	TGTGCCAGCAGCCAAGATGGGACAGGGAGTTCACCCCTCCACTTT
TRBJ1-1	TRBV6-6	NA	TRBD1	CASSYSTGGLMNTEAFF	TGTGCCAGCAGTTACTCGACAGGGGGCCTTATGAACACTGAAGCTTTCTTT
TRBJ2-2	TRBV28	NA	TRBD1	CASSTQGAGGELFF	TGTGCCAGCAGCACACAGGGGGCGGGCGGGGAGCTGTTTTTT
TRBJ1-5	TRBV19	NA	NA	CASSINRAGNQPQHF	TGTGCCAGTAGTATTAACAGGGCTGGGAATCAGCCCCAGCATTTT
TRBJ1-3	TRBV11-2	NA	NA	CASSSRRDNLPNTIYF	TGTGCCAGCAGCTCAAGACGGGACAACCTCCCAAACACCATATATTTT
TRBJ1-2	TRBV28	many	NA	CASSRRGGYTF	TGTGCCAGCAGTAGACGCGGTGGCTACACCTTC
TRBJ2-2	TRBV11-2	many	NA	CASSLGAGNTGELFF	TGTGCCAGCAGCTTAGGAGCAGGGAACACCGGGGAGCTGTTTTTT
TRBJ1-1	TRBV27	many	NA	CASSLFSGMNTEAFF	TGTGCCAGCAGTTTATTTTCAGGGATGAACACTGAAGCTTTCTTT
TRBJ1-6	TRBV18	many	NA	CASSAKDTTNSPLHF	TGTGCCAGCTCAGCCAAAGACACGACAAATTCACCCCTCCACTTT
TRBJ1-4	TRBV6-1	NA	NA	CASSEGGNGEKLFF	TGTGCCAGCAGTGAAGGGGGGAATGGTGAAAAACTGTTTTTT
TRBJ1-2	TRBV6-5	many	NA	CASSYSQGRGDGYTF	TGTGCCAGCAGTTACAGTCAGGGGAGAGGGGATGGCTACACCTTC
TRBJ2-2	TRBV2	many	NA	CASRRAGTRYTGELFF	TGTGCCAGCAGGCGTGCCGGGACTCGCTACACCGGGGAGCTGTTTTTT
TRBJ2-1	TRBV2	many	NA	CASSGSYRSSYNEQFF	TGTGCCAGCAGTGGGTCATACAGGAGCTCCTACAATGAGCAGTTCTTC
TRBJ2-7	TRBV3-1	many	NA	CASSQTGTEKSYEQYF	TGTGCCAGCAGCCAAACCGGGACGGAAAAGAGCTACGAGCAGTACTTC
TRBJ2-1	TRBV28	NA	NA	CASSFSLGRLLVMATVHNEQFF	TGTGCCAGCAGTTTCTCCCTAGGGCGGTTACTAGTTATGGCGACGGTCCACAATGAGCAGTTCTTC
TRBJ1-1	TRBV12-3/TRBV12-4	NA	NA	CASRKGANTEAFF	TGTGCCAGCAGGAAGGGCGCGAACACTGAAGCTTTCTTT
TRBJ2-3	TRBV27	few	NA	CASSQPPTDTQYF	TGTGCCAGCAGCCAGCCCCCCACAGATACGCAGTATTTT
TRBJ2-7	TRBV7-9	few	NA	CASSLEESDRPGGEQYF	TGTGCCAGCAGCTTAGAAGAATCGGACAGGCCGGGAGGCGAGCAGTACTTC
TRBJ2-7	TRBV28	NA	TRBD1	CASNPADRADEQYF	TGTGCCAGCAACCCCGCTGACAGGGCGGACGAGCAGTACTTC
TRBJ2-5	TRBV2	many	TRBD1	CATTPGTGEETQYF	TGTGCCACAACCCCTGGGACAGGGGAGGAGACCCAGTACTTC
TRBJ2-7	TRBV11-2	many	NA	CASSLEYSSEQYF	TGTGCCAGCAGCTTAGAATACTCTTCCGAGCAGTACTTC
TRBJ1-6	TRBV7-3	few	NA	CASSLAGYYNSPLHF	TGTGCCAGCAGCTTGGCAGGTTACTATAATTCACCCCTCCACTTT
TRBJ2-7	TRBV18	many	TRBD1	CASSSGQGTYEQYF	TGTGCCAGCAGTTCGGGACAGGGGACCTACGAGCAGTACTTC
TRBJ1-2	TRBV12-3/TRBV12-4	NA	TRBD1	CASTYRGGYTF	TGTGCCAGCACCTACAGGGGTGGCTACACCTTC
TRBJ1-5	TRBV2	many	NA	CASSEAASNQPQHF	TGTGCCAGCAGTGAGGCAGCCTCCAATCAGCCCCAGCATTTT
TRBJ2-7	TRBV12-3/TRBV12-4	many	NA	CASSYGEWSEQYF	TGTGCCAGCAGTTATGGGGAGTGGAGCGAGCAGTACTTC
TRBJ1-2	TRBV2	many	NA	CASSYTQLSGYTF	TGTGCCAGCAGCTATACACAGCTTTCTGGCTACACCTTC
TRBJ1-4	TRBV19	many	NA	CASNVINEKLFF	TGTGCCAGTAACGTTATAAATGAAAAACTGTTTTTT
TRBJ2-3	TRBV4-1	many	NA	CASSQVGTSGDTQYF	TGCGCCAGCAGCCAAGTTGGGACATCAGGGGATACGCAGTATTTT
TRBJ2-7	TRBV27	many	TRBD2	CASSLSGSGGGEQYF	TGTGCCAGCAGTTTATCGGGTAGCGGGGGAGGCGAGCAGTACTTC
TRBJ1-3	TRBV30	NA	NA	CAWSRDPGAGNTIYF	TGTGCCTGGAGTAGGGACCCCGGAGCTGGAAACACCATATATTTT
TRBJ2-3	TRBV29-1	few	NA	CSVGQTVTQYF	TGCAGCGTCGGACAGACAGTTACGCAGTATTTT
TRBJ1-2	TRBV4-1	few	NA	CATSQPGSNYGYTF	TGCGCCACCAGCCAACCGGGCAGCAACTATGGCTACACCTTC
TRBJ2-7	TRBV15	NA	NA	CATSEGLYEQYF	TGTGCCACCAGCGAAGGGTTGTACGAGCAGTACTTC
TRBJ1-4	TRBV6-1	many	TRBD1	CASRPTGGVDEKLFF	TGTGCCAGCAGACCCACAGGGGGCGTTGATGAAAAACTGTTTTTT
TRBJ2-2	TRBV5-1	NA	NA	CASSLGEAGTEELFF	TGCGCCAGCAGCTTGGGAGAGGCGGGGACCGAGGAGCTGTTTTTT
TRBJ2-7	TRBV10-2	NA	TRBD2	CASTGQRGISYEQYF	TGCGCCAGCACTGGGCAGCGGGGGATCTCCTACGAGCAGTACTTC
TRBJ1-1	TRBV2	many	TRBD1	CASSEATGPIEAFF	TGTGCCAGCAGTGAAGCGACAGGGCCGATTGAAGCTTTCTTT